The clone carrying this TCR beta chain was counted many times. Its antigen is currently unknown. Unique molecular identifiers were incorporated when the TCRbeta library was constructed. TCRdb reprocessed the PCR reads via MiXCR and lists one record per CDR3 protein. This table holds around 300,000 distinct CDR3 sequences, 11% found once. The length of the CDR3 is 14 residues. V was pared by 2 bases and J by 6 bases, with 12 bases between. Germline V gives CDR1 MDHEN, CDR2 SYDVKM. This specimen comes from a study of T-cell reconstitution after alpha-beta-depleted transplantation in children. General study points: A year post-transplant, T-cell counts and diversity derived mostly from newly produced T cells. Several patients had high TCRbeta diversity at day 60; it came from surviving recipient T cells and thymic progenitors. Several hundred expanded graft clones reportedly gave rise to the alpha-beta T cells present about two months after transplant.

This specimen consisted of peripheral blood, obtained 180 days after TCRalphabeta/CD19-depleted stem cell transplant. This TCR came from a male patient aged 2-15 years who had a stem cell transplant for chronic granulomatous disease, so the T cells may come from the graft donor. The chain has TRBV28 and TRBJ2-3; D is unresolved. CDR3 protein: CASSLLLPRDTQYF. CDR3 sequence (DNA): TGTGCCAGCAGTTTACTACTTCCTAGGGATACGCAGTATTTT.